Shown below are 2 T cell receptor beta chains from a single sample sequenced in a study of Graves' ophthalmopathy and Graves' hyperthyroidism. Amplification targeted the TCR beta CDR3 regions, with RNA transcripts as the source material. RT-PCR in the first round used HTBI primers; a second-round multiplex PCR followed. TCRdb reanalysed the multiplex PCR reads using MiXCR and keeps one entry per CDR3 protein. The sample carries some 350,000 distinct CDR3 sequences, roughly a sixth recorded once. The specimen sequenced was peripheral blood. These receptors originate from an adult woman with stable Graves' hyperthyroidism.

This chain joins TRBV20-1 and TRBJ1-1; D remains unclear. V was trimmed by 1 base and J by 5 bases, leaving 8 bases between them. The CDR3 has 12 residues. Germline values: CDR1 DFQATT, CDR2 SNEGSKA (reference sequence). The CDR3 is CSARVGLTEAFF. The CDR3 DNA reads TGCAGTGCTAGAGTGGGGTTAACTGAAGCTTTCTTT.

In this sample, this clonotype turned up many times. The gene calls are TRBV19 and TRBJ1-1; 9 bases fit TRBD1. Looked up from germline, CDR1 is LNHDA and CDR2 is SQIVND (reference sequence). V dropped 9 bases and J dropped 7; count of bases not matched to a gene: 9. This CDR3 is built from 13 residues. CDR3 amino acids: CASGTGPGREAFF. DNA for the CDR3: TGTGCCAGCGGGACAGGGCCCGGCCGTGAAGCTTTCTTT.